The T cell receptor beta chain under discussion was sequenced for a study of T cell responses to AZD1222 COVID-19 vaccine (dated by TCRdb to the early 2020s). About the study as a whole: A total of over 230 trial participants underwent TCR sequencing, of whom about 200 received two doses of AZD1222 and 26 received two doses of the MenACWY control vaccine. Trial participants were enrolled by age into subgroups of 18-55, 56-69 and 70-plus years, and about 150, 27 and 61 TCR-sequenced participants, respectively, were included in these subgroups. Study-wide conclusions, independent of this receptor: Reportedly, almost half of the unique spike-specific TCRs recognized epitopes lying outside the regions that are mutated in the B.1.351 and B.1.1.7 variants. Conclusions about previously exposed vaccinees are limited because only a handful of AZD1222 recipients were SARS-CoV-2 seropositive at baseline. The 56-69-year group was small, and its depth increase did not reach significance, likely because of low power. Because no samples from the day 14 peak response were available, repertoires could be characterized only after the peak T cell response. Participants were mostly white British, with more females than males. The authors suggested clonal diversity may have been underestimated. The vaccine-associated CD4 TCRs covered the entire spike protein, and the dominant responses fell in regions 160-218 and 743-854. A significant rise in spike-specific TCR breadth and depth was observed after two AZD1222 doses relative to day 0 and relative to MenACWY recipients.

The sample's time point label, decoded: about 28 days (+/-7) after the second vaccine dose. AZD1222 recipients with second doses at about 4 weeks or about 12 weeks were pooled, because spike-specific TCR depth and breadth did not differ between schedules. Vaccinee samples came from UK trials COV001 and COV002, including a single-blind randomized controlled phase 2/3 trial of AZD1222 (ChAdOx1 nCoV-19) in healthy adults. For TCRbeta chain sequencing, PBMC samples were collected from trial participants at day 0 and at day 28 after the second dose. Counted from cysteine to phenylalanine, this CDR3 has 16 amino acids. CDR3 DNA only is kept here, 48 bases in frame from base 1. CDR1 and CDR2, per the germline V gene, are SGHVS and FQNEAQ. V is pared back by 1 base and J by 1 base, with 11 bases lying between the germline termini. The CDR3 regions of human TCRbeta chains were analyzed by immunosequencing. The paper's processing steps were these. TCRs in the repertoires were matched against a reference library of SARS-CoV-2-specific TCRs that had been generated with the MIRA antigen-specificity platform. Breadth was defined as the fraction of unique TCRs that were SARS-CoV-2-associated, and depth was defined as the fraction of total T cells that were SARS-CoV-2-associated. Each spike-specific TCR was assigned to its reactive spike region and to a CD4 or CD8 class using the MIRA data. Log10-transformed breadth and depth values were compared by one-way ANOVA with Sidak's multiple comparisons tests. TCRdb mirrors the immuneACCESS table, restricted to in-frame sequences. Some clones are absent from its copies; in checked studies, under half trace to an unresolved V gene, and the reason for the others is unknown. V and J calls and clone size follow that table, whereas D and trimming were derived from the DNA. This sample has about 100,000 clones in its table, and roughly 85% of those were observed once. The top ten clonotypes cover approximately 4.8% of the sample.

A remark on this clone: Its antigen remains undetermined. There are no base qualities to consult, and no much larger clone falls within one base.

The sequence was collected from an adult who received the AZD1222 COVID-19 vaccine. This chain joins TRBV7-8 to TRBJ1-5; the D gene cannot be resolved reliably. The sample was peripheral blood, taken 28 days after the second AZD1222 dose. The CDR3 sequence is CASSLVEGFSNQPQHF. The bases read TGTGCCAGCAGCTTAGTGGAGGGTTTCAGCAATCAGCCCCAGCATTTT.